The rows below give T cell receptor beta chains drawn from one sample of a study of post-analysis software for immune sequencing data. MiXCR, applied by TCRdb to the PCR reads, yields one record per CDR3 protein. The data hold approximately 460,000 distinct CDR3 sequences, with roughly 46% observed a single time. Sequencing was performed on blood. The receptors derive from a girl aged 5-17 years with multiple sclerosis. Each CDR3 is given with its conserved first and last residue. Each record gives: clone size, V gene, D gene, J gene, CDR3 protein, CDR3 DNA. The D gene is left open where the match is weak. Expanded clones get a size class; other rows say once, few or many, or leave the size out.

size: .
V: TRBV7-9
D: TRBD2
J: TRBJ2-1
CDR3: CASSYLAATYNERFF
DNA: TGTGCCAGCAGCTATCTAGCGGCCACCTACAATGAGCGGTTCTTC

size: .
V: TRBV7-2
D: .
J: TRBJ2-4
CDR3: CASSLEARNQYF
DNA: TGTGCCAGCAGCTTAGAGGCTAGGAATCAGTACTTC

size: .
V: TRBV12-5
D: .
J: TRBJ2-1
CDR3: CATTSGWGNEQFF
DNA: TGTGCTACCACCTCGGGCTGGGGCAATGAGCAGTTCTTC

size: .
V: TRBV18
D: .
J: TRBJ1-2
CDR3: CASSPANGYTF
DNA: TGTGCCAGCTCACCGGCCAATGGCTACACCTTC

size: .
V: TRBV28
D: .
J: TRBJ2-3
CDR3: CASSPFQGGPFGTDTQYF
DNA: TGTGCCAGCAGCCCCTTCCAAGGGGGGCCCTTTGGAACAGATACGCAGTATTTT

size: .
V: TRBV7-3
D: .
J: TRBJ1-5
CDR3: CASSADSNQPQHF
DNA: TGTGCCAGCAGCGCCGATAGCAATCAGCCCCAGCATTTT

size: .
V: TRBV5-1
D: .
J: TRBJ2-5
CDR3: CASSLVGGLETQYF
DNA: TGCGCCAGCAGCTTGGTCGGTGGGTTAGAGACCCAGTACTTC

size: .
V: TRBV20-1
D: .
J: TRBJ2-7
CDR3: CSARVRTYEQYF
DNA: TGCAGTGCTAGGGTCAGAACCTACGAGCAGTACTTC

size: .
V: TRBV29-1
D: .
J: TRBJ1-2
CDR3: CSVSSSGGPLSYGYTF
DNA: TGCAGCGTTTCGTCGTCCGGCGGGCCGCTTAGTTATGGCTACACCTTC

size: .
V: TRBV18
D: .
J: TRBJ2-4
CDR3: CASSPPSAGLRNIQYF
DNA: TGTGCCAGCTCACCACCGTCTGCAGGTTTACGAAACATTCAGTACTTC

size: .
V: TRBV29-1
D: .
J: TRBJ1-5
CDR3: CSATSGEASNQPQHF
DNA: TGCAGCGCGACATCGGGAGAAGCGAGCAATCAGCCCCAGCATTTT

size: few
V: TRBV4-1
D: TRBD2
J: TRBJ2-3
CDR3: CASSQVGLAADTQYF
DNA: TGCGCCAGCAGCCAAGTGGGACTAGCAGCAGATACGCAGTATTTT

size: few
V: TRBV5-1
D: .
J: TRBJ2-5
CDR3: CASSLDSEQETQYF
DNA: TGCGCCAGCAGCTTGGACAGTGAACAAGAGACCCAGTACTTC

size: .
V: TRBV6-5
D: TRBD2
J: TRBJ2-1
CDR3: CASRIAGGYNEQFF
DNA: TGTGCCAGCAGGATAGCGGGTGGATACAATGAGCAGTTCTTC

size: few
V: TRBV6-1
D: .
J: TRBJ1-5
CDR3: CASSEKGTSNQPQHF
DNA: TGTGCCAGCAGTGAGAAGGGGACCAGCAATCAGCCCCAGCATTTT

size: few
V: TRBV21-1
D: .
J: TRBJ2-7
CDR3: CASSKKAGKVGEQYF
DNA: TGTGCCAGCAGCAAAAAGGCAGGGAAGGTTGGCGAGCAGTACTTC

size: .
V: TRBV4-1
D: .
J: TRBJ2-2
CDR3: CASSRETGELFF
DNA: TGCGCCAGCAGTCGGGAGACCGGGGAGCTGTTTTTT

size: .
V: TRBV28
D: TRBD1
J: TRBJ2-1
CDR3: CASSFGAEGQGVSYNEQFF
DNA: TGTGCCAGCAGTTTCGGGGCCGAGGGACAGGGGGTCTCCTACAATGAGCAGTTCTTC

size: .
V: TRBV27
D: .
J: TRBJ2-3
CDR3: CASSGTGDEDTQYF
DNA: TGTGCCAGCAGCGGGACTGGGGATGAAGATACGCAGTATTTT

size: few
V: TRBV6-5
D: TRBD1
J: TRBJ2-3
CDR3: CASSPGTDSSTDTQYF
DNA: TGTGCCAGCAGTCCTGGGACAGACTCTAGCACAGATACGCAGTATTTT

size: .
V: TRBV6-6
D: TRBD1
J: TRBJ1-2
CDR3: CVSSYSGQGNGYTF
DNA: TGTGTCAGCAGTTACTCAGGACAGGGGAATGGCTACACCTTC

size: .
V: TRBV7-3
D: TRBD2
J: TRBJ2-1
CDR3: CASSYWGSLKVRETQFF
DNA: TGTGCCAGCAGCTACTGGGGGAGTCTGAAGGTGCGGGAGACCCAGTTCTTC

size: .
V: TRBV10-3
D: TRBD1
J: TRBJ1-5
CDR3: CAISEPGQGGNQPQHF
DNA: TGTGCCATCAGTGAGCCTGGACAGGGAGGCAATCAGCCCCAGCATTTT

size: .
V: TRBV29-1
D: .
J: TRBJ2-6
CDR3: CSVAIRTANLSGANVLTF
DNA: TGCAGCGTGGCTATAAGGACAGCTAATCTCTCTGGGGCCAACGTCCTGACTTTC

size: .
V: TRBV20-1
D: TRBD2
J: TRBJ2-5
CDR3: CSASRLAGGRYQETQYF
DNA: TGCAGTGCTTCGCGACTAGCGGGGGGGAGGTACCAAGAGACCCAGTACTTC

size: few
V: TRBV4-1
D: .
J: TRBJ2-3
CDR3: CASSQDRQGKRTQYF
DNA: TGCGCCAGCAGCCAAGATAGGCAGGGAAAGCGTACGCAGTATTTT

size: .
V: TRBV5-1
D: .
J: TRBJ2-1
CDR3: CASSLEGPSSYNEQFF
DNA: TGCGCCAGCAGCTTGGAAGGCCCCAGCTCCTACAATGAGCAGTTCTTC

size: once
V: TRBV7-9
D: TRBD1
J: TRBJ1-2
CDR3: CASSLAGGQSQSGYTF
DNA: TGTGCCAGCAGCTTAGCGGGGGGACAGAGCCAGTCGGGCTACACCTTC

size: .
V: TRBV10-3
D: TRBD1
J: TRBJ1-6
CDR3: CAIRGVRDSNSPLHF
DNA: TGTGCCATCAGGGGAGTCCGGGACAGTAATTCACCCCTCCACTTT

size: .
V: TRBV3-1
D: .
J: TRBJ2-1
CDR3: CASSQESTGEQFF
DNA: TGTGCCAGCAGCCAAGAATCGACCGGTGAGCAGTTCTTC

size: few
V: TRBV4-1
D: .
J: TRBJ2-1
CDR3: CASSQEETLGRQFF
DNA: TGCGCCAGCAGCCAAGAAGAGACGCTCGGGAGACAGTTCTTC

size: few
V: TRBV21-1
D: .
J: TRBJ2-7
CDR3: CASSSPRGTYEQYF
DNA: TGTGCCAGCAGCAGTCCCCGCGGGACCTACGAGCAGTACTTC

size: .
V: TRBV28
D: TRBD1
J: TRBJ1-2
CDR3: CASSYDRGYYGYTF
DNA: TGTGCCAGCAGTTATGACAGGGGGTACTATGGCTACACCTTC

size: .
V: TRBV12-5
D: .
J: TRBJ2-3
CDR3: CASGYPRGMGNTQYF
DNA: TGTGCTAGTGGTTACCCTAGAGGGATGGGGAATACGCAGTATTTT

size: .
V: TRBV28
D: TRBD1
J: TRBJ2-7
CDR3: CASSLNRDSQGLKQYF
DNA: TGTGCCAGCAGTTTAAACCGGGACAGCCAGGGCCTCAAGCAGTACTTC

size: .
V: TRBV4-1
D: .
J: TRBJ2-2
CDR3: CASSYSVSGELFF
DNA: TGCGCCAGCAGCTATTCAGTCTCCGGGGAGCTGTTTTTT

size: .
V: TRBV5-1
D: .
J: TRBJ2-5
CDR3: CASTEGPEETQYF
DNA: TGCGCCAGCACTGAGGGGCCCGAAGAGACCCAGTACTTC

size: .
V: TRBV29-1
D: .
J: TRBJ2-5
CDR3: CSVDLETQYF
DNA: TGCAGCGTTGACCTGGAGACCCAGTACTTC

size: .
V: TRBV10-3
D: TRBD1
J: TRBJ2-7
CDR3: CATSESGTGIYEQYF
DNA: TGTGCCACCAGTGAATCCGGGACAGGGATATACGAGCAGTACTTC

size: .
V: TRBV5-6
D: TRBD2
J: TRBJ2-1
CDR3: CASSQLGLAAYNEQFF
DNA: TGTGCCAGCAGCCAGCTGGGACTAGCGGCCTACAATGAGCAGTTCTTC

size: .
V: TRBV7-2
D: .
J: TRBJ1-4
CDR3: CASSLRDILFF
DNA: TGTGCCAGCAGCTTACGGGACATTCTGTTTTTT

size: few
V: TRBV6-6
D: .
J: TRBJ2-1
CDR3: CASSPRAGPPSEQFF
DNA: TGTGCCAGCAGCCCGAGAGCGGGTCCCCCCAGTGAGCAGTTCTTC

size: .
V: TRBV15
D: TRBD2
J: TRBJ2-3
CDR3: CATSRDPPTSGRTSDTQYF
DNA: TGTGCCACCAGCAGAGATCCCCCGACTAGCGGGAGAACCTCAGATACGCAGTATTTT

size: .
V: TRBV12-3/TRBV12-4
D: TRBD1
J: TRBJ2-3
CDR3: CASSFWPGGPDTQYF
DNA: TGTGCCAGCAGTTTTTGGCCAGGGGGCCCAGATACGCAGTATTTT

size: .
V: TRBV6-4
D: TRBD1
J: TRBJ2-7
CDR3: CASSAGQGAEQYF
DNA: TGTGCCAGCAGCGCTGGACAGGGGGCAGAGCAGTACTTC